Listed here are 9 T cell receptor beta chains from one sample, sequenced in a study of cytomegalovirus exposure and HLA in healthy donors. The PCR was carried out with 60 Vbeta primers and 13 Jbeta primers. Profiled with immunoSEQ multiplex PCR; TCRdb holds only in-frame clones, not every one. The data show approximately 82,000 clones, roughly four fifths seen once. The sequencing input was PBMCs. The receptors shown here come from a woman aged 45-65 years in good health and CMV-seropositive.

V is TRBV5-6 and J is TRBJ2-7; 8 bases are a match to TRBD1. The V and J ends lost 4 bases and 0 bases, in that order; junction bases with no gene match: 9. Germline assignment: CDR1 SGHDT and CDR2 YYEEEE. The CDR3 extends over 16 amino acids. CDR3 DNA sequence: TGTGCCAGCAGCCGCGGGGCCGGGACAGGCTCCTACGAGCAGTACTTC. The encoded protein is CASSRGAGTGSYEQYF.

The chain recombines TRBV30 with TRBJ2-3; D is uncertain. CDR3 length equals 13 residues. Per germline, CDR1 GTSNPN and CDR2 SVGIG (reference sequence). The V end lost 2 bases, the J end lost 2 bases, and 8 bases lay between the germline ends. The CDR3 DNA reads as TGTGCCTGGAGTCCCTCCGTCACAGATACGCAGTATTTT. Translated, it gives CAWSPSVTDTQYF.

The chain recombines TRBV28 with TRBJ2-1; tentatively, D is TRBD2 (6 bases). The CDR3 contains 13 residues. In germline, CDR1 is MDHEN, CDR2 SYDVKM. Trimming left V 6 bases short and J 12 bases short, with 18 bases between. For the CDR3, the DNA is TGTGCCAGCAGACTACTAGCTCGCGCGGGGCAGTTCTTC. Translation gives CASRLLARAGQFF.

The rearrangement joins TRBV28 to TRBJ1-4; D possibly corresponds to TRBD1 (6 bases). Germline CDR1 MDHEN, CDR2 SYDVKM. The CDR3 runs 16 residues. V gave up 1 base and J gave up 5 bases, with 14 bases separating them. The CDR3 is CASSLSADRLNEKLFF. CDR3 nucleotides: TGTGCCAGCAGTTTATCCGCGGACAGACTAAATGAAAAACTGTTTTTT.

The V call is TRBV5-4, the J call TRBJ2-1, with D perhaps matching TRBD1 (6 bases). The germline V gene has CDR1 SGHNT and CDR2 YYREEE (reference sequence). The CDR3 spans 16 residues. Trimming took off 2 bases at V and 0 bases at J, with 12 bases between the two ends. CDR3 sequence (DNA): TGTGCCAGCAGCTTCTACGTAGGGGGCTCCTACAATGAGCAGTTCTTC. Its protein product is CASSFYVGGSYNEQFF.

In this sample, this clone turned up once. The chain has TRBV7-9 and TRBJ1-1, with 10 bases lining up with TRBD1. The V and J ends lost 4 bases and 1 base, in that order; junction bases with no gene match: 3. The CDR3 covers 15 residues. Germline CDR1 reads SEHNR; CDR2 reads FQNEAQ (reference sequence). The CDR3 reads CASSWGTGANTEAFF. Here the CDR3 DNA reads TGTGCCAGCAGCTGGGGGACAGGGGCGAACACTGAAGCTTTCTTT.

Within the sample, this clone is medium-sized (0.01 to 0.1%). The J gene is TRBJ1-2, the V gene TRBV6-1; 9 bases match TRBD1. This CDR3 comprises 14 residues. Trimming removed 6 bases from V and 6 bases from J; junction bases left unmatched: 8. The germline V gene encodes CDR1 MNHNS and CDR2 SASEGT. CDR3 nucleotide sequence: TGTGCCAGCAGACGGGACAGGGAGTCTGATGGCTACACCTTC. Amino acid sequence: CASRRDRESDGYTF.

The DNA of the CDR3 is TGTGCCAGCAGTACTAGCGGTCCCTACAATGAGCAGTTCTTC. Residues: CASSTSGPYNEQFF. J is TRBJ2-1 and V is TRBV28; 8 bases map to TRBD2. In germline, CDR1 is MDHEN, CDR2 SYDVKM. The ends lost 5 bases at V and 2 bases at J; junction bases unmatched: 2. CDR3 size: 14 residues.

This clone was seen once. The chain employs TRBV7-6 and TRBJ2-7, with D possibly matching TRBD2 (5 bases). Germline assignment: CDR1 SGHVS and CDR2 FNYEAQ. The length of the CDR3 is 15 residues. V lost 2 bases and J lost 0, with 11 bases in between. The CDR3 DNA reads TGTGCCAGCAGCTTATATGCAGGACTCTCCTACGAGCAGTACTTC. Protein product: CASSLYAGLSYEQYF.